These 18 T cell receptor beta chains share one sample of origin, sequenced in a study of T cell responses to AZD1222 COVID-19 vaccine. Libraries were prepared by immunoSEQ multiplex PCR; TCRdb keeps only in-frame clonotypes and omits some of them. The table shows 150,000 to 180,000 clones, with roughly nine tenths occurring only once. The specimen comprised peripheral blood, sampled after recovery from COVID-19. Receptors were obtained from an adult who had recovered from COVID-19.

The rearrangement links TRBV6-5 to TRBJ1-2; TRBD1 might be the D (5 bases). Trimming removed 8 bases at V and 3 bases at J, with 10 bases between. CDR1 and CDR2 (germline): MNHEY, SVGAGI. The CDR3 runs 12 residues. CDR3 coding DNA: TGTGCCAGCGTTAGGGGAGACTATGGCTACACCTTC. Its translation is CASVRGDYGYTF.

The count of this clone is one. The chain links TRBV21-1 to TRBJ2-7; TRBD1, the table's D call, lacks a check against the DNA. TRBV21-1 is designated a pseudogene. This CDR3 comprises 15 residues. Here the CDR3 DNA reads TGTGCCAGCAGCCCCTTGAGACAGGGGGCTGGCGAGCAGTACTTC. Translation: CASSPLRQGAGEQYF.

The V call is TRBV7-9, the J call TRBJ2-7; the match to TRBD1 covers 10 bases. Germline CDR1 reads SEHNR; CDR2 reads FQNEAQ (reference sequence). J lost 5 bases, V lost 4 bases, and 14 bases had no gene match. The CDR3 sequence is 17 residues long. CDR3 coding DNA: TGTGCCAGCAGCTCACTATTAACGGGACAGGGGACGGACGAGCAGTACTTC. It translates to CASSSLLTGQGTDEQYF.

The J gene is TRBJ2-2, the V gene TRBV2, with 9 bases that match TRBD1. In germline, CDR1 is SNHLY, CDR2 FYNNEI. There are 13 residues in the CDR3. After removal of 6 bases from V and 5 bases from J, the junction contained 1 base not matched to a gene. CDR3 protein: CASSGQGTGELFF. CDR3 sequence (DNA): TGTGCCAGCAGCGGACAGGGGACCGGGGAGCTGTTTTTT.

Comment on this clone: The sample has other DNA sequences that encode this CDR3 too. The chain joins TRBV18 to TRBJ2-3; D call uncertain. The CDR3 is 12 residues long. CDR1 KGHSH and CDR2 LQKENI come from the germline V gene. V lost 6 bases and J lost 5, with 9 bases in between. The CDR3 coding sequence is TGTGCCAGCTCGCCCCTAGGAGATACGCAGTATTTT. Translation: CASSPLGDTQYF. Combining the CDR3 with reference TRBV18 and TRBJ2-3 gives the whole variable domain NAGVMQNPRHLVRRRGQEARLRCSPMKGHSHVYWYRQLPEEGLKFMVYLQKENIIDESGMPKERFSAEFPKEGPSILRIQQVVRGDSAAYFCASSPLGDTQYFGPGTRLTVL.

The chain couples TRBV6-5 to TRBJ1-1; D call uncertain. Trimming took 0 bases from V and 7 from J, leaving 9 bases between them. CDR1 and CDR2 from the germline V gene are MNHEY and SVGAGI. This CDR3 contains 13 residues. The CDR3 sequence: CASSYSARVEAFF. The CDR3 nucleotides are TGTGCCAGCAGTTACTCCGCCCGAGTTGAAGCTTTCTTT.

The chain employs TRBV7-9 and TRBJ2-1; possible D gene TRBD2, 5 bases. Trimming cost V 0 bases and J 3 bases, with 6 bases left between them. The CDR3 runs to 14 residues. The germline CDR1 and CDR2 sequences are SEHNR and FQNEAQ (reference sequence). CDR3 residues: CASSLAGVYNEQFF. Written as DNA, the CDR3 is TGTGCCAGCAGCTTAGCGGGAGTCTACAATGAGCAGTTCTTC.

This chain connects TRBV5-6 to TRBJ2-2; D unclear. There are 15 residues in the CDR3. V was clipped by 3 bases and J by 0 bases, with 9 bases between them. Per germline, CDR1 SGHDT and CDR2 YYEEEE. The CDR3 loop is CASSWSAANTGELFF. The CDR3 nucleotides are TGTGCCAGCAGCTGGTCGGCCGCGAACACCGGGGAGCTGTTTTTT.

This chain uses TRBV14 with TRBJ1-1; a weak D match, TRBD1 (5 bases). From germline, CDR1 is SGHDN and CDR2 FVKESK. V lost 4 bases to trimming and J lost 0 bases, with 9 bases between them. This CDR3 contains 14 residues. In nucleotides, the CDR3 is TGTGCCAGCAGCCTGGGACTGCTGAACACTGAAGCTTTCTTT. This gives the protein CASSLGLLNTEAFF.

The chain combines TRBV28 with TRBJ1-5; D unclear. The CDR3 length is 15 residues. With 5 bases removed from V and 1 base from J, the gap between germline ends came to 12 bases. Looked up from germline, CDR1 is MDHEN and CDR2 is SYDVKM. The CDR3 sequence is CASSPLYLSNQPQHF. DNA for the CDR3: TGTGCCAGCAGTCCCCTCTATTTGAGCAATCAGCCCCAGCATTTT.

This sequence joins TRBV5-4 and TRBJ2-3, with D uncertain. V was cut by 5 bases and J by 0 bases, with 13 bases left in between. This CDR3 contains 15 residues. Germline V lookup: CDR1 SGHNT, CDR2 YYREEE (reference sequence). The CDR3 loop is CASSLFASSTDTQYF. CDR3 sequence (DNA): TGTGCCAGCAGTCTTTTCGCTTCTAGCACAGATACGCAGTATTTT. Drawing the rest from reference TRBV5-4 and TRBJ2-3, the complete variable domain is ETGVTQSPTHLIKTRGQQVTLRCSSQSGHNTVSWYQQALGQGPQFIFQYYREEENGRGNFPPRFSGLQFPNYSSELNVNALELDDSALYLCASSLFASSTDTQYFGPGTRLTVL.

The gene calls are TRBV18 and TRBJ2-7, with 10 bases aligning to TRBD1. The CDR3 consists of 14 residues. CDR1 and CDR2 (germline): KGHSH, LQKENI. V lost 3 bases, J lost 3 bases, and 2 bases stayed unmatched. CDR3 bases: TGTGCCAGCTCACCCCGGGACAGGGGCTACGAGCAGTACTTC. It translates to CASSPRDRGYEQYF.

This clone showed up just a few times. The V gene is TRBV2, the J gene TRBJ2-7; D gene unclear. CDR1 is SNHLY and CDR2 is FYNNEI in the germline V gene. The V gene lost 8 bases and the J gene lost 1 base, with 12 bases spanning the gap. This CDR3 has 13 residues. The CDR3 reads CASERDLSYEQYF. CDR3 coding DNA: TGTGCCAGCGAACGAGACTTATCCTACGAGCAGTACTTC.

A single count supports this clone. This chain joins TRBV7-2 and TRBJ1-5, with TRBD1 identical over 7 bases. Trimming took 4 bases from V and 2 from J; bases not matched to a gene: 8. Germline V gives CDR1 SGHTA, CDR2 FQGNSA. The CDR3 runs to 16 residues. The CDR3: CASSSHRGGGNQPQHF. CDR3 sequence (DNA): TGTGCCAGCAGCTCGCACAGGGGTGGGGGCAATCAGCCCCAGCATTTT.

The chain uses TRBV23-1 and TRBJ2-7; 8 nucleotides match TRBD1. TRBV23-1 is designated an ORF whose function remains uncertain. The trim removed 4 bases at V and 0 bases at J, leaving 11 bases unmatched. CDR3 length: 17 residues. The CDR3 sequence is CASSPRQGLASSYEQYF. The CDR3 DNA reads TGCGCCAGCAGTCCCCGACAGGGGTTAGCAAGCTCCTACGAGCAGTACTTC.

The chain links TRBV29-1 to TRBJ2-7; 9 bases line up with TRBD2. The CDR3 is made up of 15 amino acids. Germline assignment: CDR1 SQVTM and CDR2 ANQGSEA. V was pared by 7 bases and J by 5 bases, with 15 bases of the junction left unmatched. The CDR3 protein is CSAGRGAGGPHEQYF. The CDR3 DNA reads TGCAGCGCCGGGAGGGGCGCGGGAGGGCCCCACGAGCAGTACTTC.

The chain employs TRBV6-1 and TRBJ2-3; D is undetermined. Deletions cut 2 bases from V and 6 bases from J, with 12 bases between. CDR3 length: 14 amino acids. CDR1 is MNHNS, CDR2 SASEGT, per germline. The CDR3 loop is CASSEFKGLDTQYF. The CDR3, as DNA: TGTGCCAGCAGTGAATTCAAGGGCTTGGATACGCAGTATTTT.

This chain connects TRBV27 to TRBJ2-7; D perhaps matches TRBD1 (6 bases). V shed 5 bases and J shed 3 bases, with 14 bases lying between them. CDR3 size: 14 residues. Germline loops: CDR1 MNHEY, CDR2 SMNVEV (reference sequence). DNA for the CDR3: TGTGCCAGCAGTGGGTCAGGGGAAAACTACGAGCAGTACTTC. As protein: CASSGSGENYEQYF.